This is a list of T cell receptor beta chains from one sample in a study of CD8 T cells in Susac syndrome. TCRdb re-analysed the immunoSEQ multiplex PCR reads in MiXCR, keeping a single row per CDR3 protein. In the table there are about 210,000 distinct CDR3 sequences, 95% of which are singletons. The sample was CD4+ T cells from PBMCs. These receptors were obtained from a human donor with multiple sclerosis. CDR3s include the opening cysteine and the closing phenylalanine or tryptophan. D genes are given only for firm matches. Size values are once, few and many counts, or a class for expanded clones, and some rows have none.

D gene	clone size	V gene	J gene	CDR3 protein	CDR3 DNA
TRBD2	NA	TRBV20-1	TRBJ2-1	CSARDPQLAGTYNEQFF	TGCAGTGCTAGAGATCCACAACTAGCGGGAACCTACAATGAGCAGTTCTTC
NA	NA	TRBV9	TRBJ1-1	CASSVGPGDTEAFF	TGTGCCAGCAGCGTAGGTCCAGGGGACACTGAAGCTTTCTTT
NA	NA	TRBV2	TRBJ2-3	CASSELGNAITQYF	TGTGCCAGCAGTGAATTGGGTAACGCGATTACGCAGTATTTT
NA	NA	TRBV20-1	TRBJ1-2	CSATPGPGGGYTF	TGCAGTGCCACACCGGGACCCGGAGGGGGCTACACCTTC
NA	NA	TRBV20-1	TRBJ2-6	CSARNPGAGANVLTF	TGCAGTGCTAGGAACCCAGGAGCTGGGGCCAACGTCCTGACTTTC
NA	once	TRBV20-1	TRBJ1-5	CSARGLAEQPQHF	TGCAGCGCAAGAGGGTTAGCGGAGCAGCCCCAGCATTTT
NA	NA	TRBV7-8	TRBJ1-3	CASSLGMNSGNTIYF	TGTGCCAGCAGCTTAGGAATGAACTCTGGAAACACCATATATTTT
NA	NA	TRBV16	TRBJ2-7	CASSQSPGVQYF	TGTGCCAGCAGCCAATCCCCCGGGGTGCAGTACTTC
TRBD2	once	TRBV20-1	TRBJ2-7	CSARVGLAGGSYEQYF	TGCAGTGCTAGAGTAGGCCTAGCGGGAGGGTCCTACGAGCAGTACTTC
TRBD2	few	TRBV5-1	TRBJ2-5	CASSSGLAGGRETQYF	TGCGCCAGCAGCTCCGGACTAGCGGGGGGAAGGGAGACCCAGTACTTC
TRBD1	NA	TRBV14	TRBJ2-2	CASREQGPGELFF	TGTGCCAGCAGAGAACAGGGGCCCGGGGAGCTGTTTTTT
NA	NA	TRBV3-1	TRBJ2-7	CASSPIPSFSSEQYF	TGTGCCAGCAGCCCCATACCATCCTTTTCGAGCGAGCAGTACTTC
NA	NA	TRBV23-1	TRBJ2-7	CASSPPFYEQYF	TGCGCCAGCAGTCCCCCATTCTACGAGCAGTACTTC
TRBD2	NA	TRBV29-1	TRBJ2-1	CSVATTSGRPRSYNEQFF	TGCAGCGTTGCTACGACTAGCGGGAGGCCCCGCTCCTACAATGAGCAGTTCTTC
TRBD2	NA	TRBV9	TRBJ2-3	CASSVLAGGPPDTQYF	TGTGCCAGCAGCGTCCTAGCGGGGGGGCCCCCAGATACGCAGTATTTT
TRBD2	NA	TRBV5-1	TRBJ2-1	CASSLIAGVGNEQFF	TGCGCCAGCAGCTTAATAGCGGGAGTGGGCAATGAGCAGTTCTTC
NA	NA	TRBV28	TRBJ1-1	CASSSSAEAFF	TGTGCCAGCAGTTCGTCAGCGGAAGCTTTCTTT
TRBD1	NA	TRBV11-1	TRBJ1-1	CASSFRQGNTEAFF	TGTGCCAGCAGCTTCAGACAGGGGAACACTGAAGCTTTCTTT
NA	NA	TRBV28	TRBJ1-5	CASRYQGNNQPQHF	TGTGCCAGCAGATACCAGGGAAACAATCAGCCCCAGCATTTT
TRBD2	NA	TRBV11-1	TRBJ2-5	CASSMGLASETQYF	TGTGCCAGCAGCATGGGACTAGCGTCGGAGACCCAGTACTTC
NA	NA	TRBV3-1	TRBJ2-7	CASSQQSPYEQYF	TGTGCCAGCAGCCAACAAAGCCCCTACGAGCAGTACTTC
TRBD1	NA	TRBV23-1	TRBJ1-4	CASSQETGAGTNEKLFF	TGCGCCAGCAGTCAAGAAACAGGGGCAGGGACTAATGAAAAACTGTTTTTT
TRBD2	once	TRBV20-1	TRBJ2-5	CSAPSGNLGETQYF	TGCAGTGCACCTAGCGGGAATTTGGGAGAGACCCAGTACTTC
TRBD2	once	TRBV4-1	TRBJ2-7	CASSLKPTRLAYNEQYF	TGCGCCAGCAGCCTCAAACCTACCAGACTAGCGTACAACGAGCAGTACTTC
NA	NA	TRBV19	TRBJ2-5	CASSLGRLSQETQYF	TGTGCCAGTAGTTTGGGTCGACTTTCCCAAGAGACCCAGTACTTC
TRBD1	NA	TRBV29-1	TRBJ1-1	CSVSDREGGMNTEAFF	TGCAGCGTCTCGGACAGGGAAGGAGGCATGAACACTGAAGCTTTCTTT
NA	NA	TRBV2	TRBJ1-2	CASSANGLGYTF	TGTGCCAGCAGTGCCAACGGGTTGGGCTACACCTTC
NA	NA	TRBV2	TRBJ2-2	CASSGLNTGELFF	TGTGCCAGCAGCGGCCTGAACACCGGGGAGCTGTTTTTT